The 19 T cell receptor beta chains below all came from one sample that was sequenced in a study of T cell repertoires in cytomegalovirus infection. In TCRdb, the reads were re-called with MiXCR into one record per CDR3 protein. This table has about 900,000 distinct CDR3 sequences, roughly 30% appearing once. No antigen is known for these receptors. Sequenced here: cultured CD8+ T cells from PBMCs, sampled from culture after CMV antigen stimulation. The receptor source for this set is a human donor in good health (CMV status not recorded). Some clones in this sample may be carry-over from other donors' samples.

This clonotype was counted once. The rearrangement joins TRBV4-3 to TRBJ2-4, with D perhaps TRBD2 (6 bases). Germline CDR1 LGHNA, CDR2 YSLEER. The CDR3 runs to 12 residues. V dropped 11 bases and J dropped 6 bases, with 14 bases sitting between them. DNA of the CDR3: TGCGCCGCTTCCGGAGCGGGAAACATTCAGTACTTC. This encodes CAASGAGNIQYF.

The J gene is TRBJ1-5, the V gene TRBV6-2 or TRBV6-3; D ambiguous. Germline CDR1 and CDR2: MNHEY and SVGEGT. This CDR3 has 10 residues. V lost 7 bases and J 5 bases, leaving 3 bases between the germline ends. The CDR3 protein is CASKDQPQHF. DNA of the CDR3: TGTGCCAGCAAGGATCAGCCCCAGCATTTT.

The chain has TRBV6-2 or TRBV6-3 and TRBJ1-1, with D possibly TRBD1 on 5 matching bases. Germline V gives CDR1 MNHEY, CDR2 SVGEGT. The CDR3 contains 16 residues. The V end was cut by 0 bases, the J end by 1 base, with 12 bases between. The CDR3 DNA reads TGTGCCAGCAGTTACTCGAGTTCGGGGGAGAACACTGAAGCTTTCTTT. Translation gives CASSYSSSGENTEAFF.

This clonotype has more than one count but fewer than ten. The chain uses TRBV15 and TRBJ2-6; D gene unclear. The CDR3 loop spans 15 amino acids. Germline assignment: CDR1 LNHNV and CDR2 YYDKDF (reference sequence). Trimming took off 0 bases at V and 8 bases at J, with 11 bases between the two ends. CDR3 bases: TGTGCCACCAGCAGAGATAGGGCAGGCTCCAACGTCCTGACTTTC. This translates into CATSRDRAGSNVLTF.

V usage is TRBV4-2 and J usage is TRBJ1-6; D is unclear. CDR3 length equals 15 residues. Deletions cut 6 bases from V and 4 bases from J, with 13 bases between. Germline CDR1 reads LGHNA; CDR2 reads YNFKEQ. CDR3 protein: CASSPLDGYNSPLHF. DNA for the CDR3: TGTGCCAGCAGTCCGCTTGACGGGTATAATTCACCCCTCCACTTT.

This clonotype was counted a few times. V and J are TRBV12-3 or TRBV12-4 and TRBJ1-1, with 8 bases identical to TRBD1. The CDR3 has 10 residues. J was trimmed by 10 bases and V by 6 bases; bases with no gene match: 1. CDR3 amino acids: CASSGTGAFF. CDR3 coding DNA: TGTGCCAGCAGCGGGACAGGAGCTTTCTTT.

This rearrangement joins TRBV7-9 to TRBJ1-6; TRBD1 is a possible D gene (5 bases). Germline V gene lookup returns CDR1 SEHNR and CDR2 FQNEAQ (reference sequence). V lost 8 bases and J 12 bases, leaving 23 bases between the germline ends. This CDR3 has 15 residues. CDR3 amino acids: CASGTQGLKSEPLHF. CDR3 sequence (DNA): TGTGCCAGCGGCACGCAGGGCCTTAAAAGTGAACCCCTCCACTTT.

This clonotype was counted at least ten times. The gene calls are TRBV7-2 and TRBJ2-1, with D maybe TRBD1 (6 bases). Germline assignment: CDR1 SGHTA and CDR2 FQGNSA. The CDR3 has 16 residues. Trimming removed 4 bases at V and 1 base at J, with 14 bases between. The CDR3 DNA follows: TGTGCCAGCAGCTCCGGGGTGGGACAATCCTACAATGAGCAGTTCTTC. Amino acids: CASSSGVGQSYNEQFF.

This clonotype was counted only a few times. The J gene is TRBJ2-3, the V gene TRBV15, with D perhaps matching TRBD1 or TRBD2 (5 bases each). The CDR3 covers 16 residues. Germline V gene lookup returns CDR1 LNHNV and CDR2 YYDKDF (reference sequence). Trimming took 4 bases from V and 0 from J, leaving 14 bases between them. CDR3 sequence (DNA): TGTGCCACCAGCATCCCATTGGGACCCAGCACAGATACGCAGTATTTT. This translates into CATSIPLGPSTDTQYF.

This clonotype was seen repeatedly, ten times or more. This chain uses TRBV7-6 with TRBJ1-2, with a possible D match to TRBD1 (5 bases). The germline V gene encodes CDR1 SGHVS and CDR2 FNYEAQ. Trimming cost V 4 bases and J 3 bases, with 9 bases left between them. The CDR3 is made up of 13 amino acids. In nucleotides, the CDR3 is TGTGCCAGCAGCTGGGACGGATACTATGGCTACACCTTC. Its translation is CASSWDGYYGYTF.

In DNA form, the CDR3 reads TGTGCCAGCAGCTTAGAGGGAGGGAGGGCCAAAAACATTCAGTACTTC. It yields the protein CASSLEGGRAKNIQYF. This rearrangement joins TRBV13 to TRBJ2-4, with TRBD2 matching 7 bases. CDR1 and CDR2 from the germline V gene are PRHDT and FYEKMQ (reference sequence). The J segment lost 1 base and the V segment lost 1 base, leaving 4 bases of the junction unmatched. This CDR3 has 16 residues. The whole variable domain, filled in from reference TRBV13 and TRBJ2-4, reads AAGVIQSPRHLIKEKRETATLKCYPIPRHDTVYWYQQGPGQDPQFLISFYEKMQSDKGSIPDRFSAQQFSDYHSELNMSSLELGDSALYFCASSLEGGRAKNIQYFGAGTRLSVL.

The rearrangement uses TRBV7-6 and TRBJ2-5; D is perhaps TRBD2 (5 bases). V was trimmed by 3 bases and J by 3 bases, leaving 8 bases between them. This CDR3 is 13 amino acids long. Germline CDR1 SGHVS, CDR2 FNYEAQ. CDR3 bases: TGTGCCAGCAGCTTCTGGGAGAAAGAGACCCAGTACTTC. Translation: CASSFWEKETQYF.

There are a few counts of this clonotype. The J gene is TRBJ1-5, the V gene TRBV27; D unresolved. V lost 5 bases, J lost 3 bases, and 11 bases lay in between. The CDR3 totals 14 residues. CDR1 is MNHEY and CDR2 is SMNVEV in the germline V gene (reference sequence). CDR3 coding DNA: TGTGCCAGCAGTCCCCTTAGGATCAATCAGCCCCAGCATTTT. Its protein is CASSPLRINQPQHF.

This clonotype has just a few counts. The V gene is TRBV4-1, the J gene TRBJ2-7, with a weak D call TRBD1 (6 bases). The ends were cut back, 0 bases at V and 3 bases at J, with 12 bases in the middle. This CDR3 is built from 15 residues. Germline V gives CDR1 MGHRA, CDR2 YSYEKL. The CDR3 loop reads CASSQDGTSSYEQYF. In DNA, the CDR3 is TGCGCCAGCAGCCAAGATGGGACAAGCAGCTACGAGCAGTACTTC.

V is TRBV28 and J is TRBJ2-1; 14 bases align to TRBD2. The CDR3 contains 18 residues. With 6 bases clipped from V and 4 bases from J, the junction kept 11 bases outside the gene matches. Germline V CDR1 and CDR2: MDHEN, SYDVKM. This chain's CDR3 is CASSPSGTSGGRYNEQFF. In DNA, the CDR3 is TGTGCCAGCAGCCCCTCCGGGACTAGCGGGGGAAGGTACAATGAGCAGTTCTTC.

The chain has TRBV29-1 and TRBJ1-1, with D hard to call. The CDR3 runs 13 residues. V lost 2 bases and J lost 2, with 9 bases in between. Germline CDR1 reads SQVTM; CDR2 reads ANQGSEA. CDR3 in amino acids: CSVERGFNTEAFF. CDR3 sequence (DNA): TGCAGCGTTGAAAGAGGTTTTAACACTGAAGCTTTCTTT.

This CDR3 reads CASSIRGVETQYF. Written as DNA, the CDR3 is TGTGCCAGCAGTATCCGGGGCGTGGAGACCCAGTACTTC. The gene calls are TRBV12-3 or TRBV12-4 and TRBJ2-5, with D perhaps assigned TRBD1 or TRBD2 (5 bases each). V was cut by 5 bases and J by 5 bases, with 12 bases left in between. The CDR3 is made up of 13 amino acids.

This chain joins TRBV6-5 and TRBJ1-4; unclear D gene. Trimming pared 4 bases from V and 4 bases from J, leaving 10 bases between. This CDR3 has 14 amino acids. The germline V gene encodes CDR1 MNHEY and CDR2 SVGAGI. CDR3 nucleotide sequence: TGTGCCAGCAGTTTGGTGCGGGGTAATGAAAAACTGTTTTTT. Translating it yields CASSLVRGNEKLFF.

This clonotype was counted only a few times. J is TRBJ2-5 and V is TRBV27; 14 bases align to TRBD2. V lost 5 bases to trimming and J lost 5 bases; unmatched junction nucleotides: 4. This CDR3 is 15 amino acids long. Germline loops: CDR1 MNHEY, CDR2 SMNVEV (reference sequence). The CDR3 DNA is TGTGCCAGCAGTAGGACTAGCGGGGGGTGGGAGACCCAGTACTTC. Translating it yields CASSRTSGGWETQYF.